The sequence of this T cell receptor beta chain was determined in a study of cytomegalovirus exposure and HLA in healthy donors. Primers: 60 Vbeta forward and 13 Jbeta reverse. Sequenced by immunoSEQ multiplex PCR; TCRdb stores in-frame clones only, minus some. Here the sample spans about 170,000 clones, 82% being singletons. Germline CDR1 reads SQVTM; CDR2 reads ANQGSEA. V shed 4 bases, J shed 2 bases, and the junction held 18 bases outside the gene matches. This CDR3 comprises 18 residues. Sequenced: PBMCs. The sequence came from a male donor in good health and CMV-seronegative. The chain carries TRBV29-1 and TRBJ2-5; 8 bases are shared with TRBD2. The CDR3 loop reads CSVGGRGGAWNGQETQYF. The CDR3 nucleotides are TGCAGCGTTGGGGGACGGGGGGGGGCCTGGAACGGTCAAGAGACCCAGTACTTC.